This T cell receptor (beta chain) was documented in a study of Ad26.COV2.S vaccination and SARS-CoV-2 variants. The treatment was: about 20 received Ad26.COV2.S at low or high dose, single or two shots; 5 received placebo; per-sample allocation not given. Samples came from day 63 after the first vaccine or placebo injection. Sequencing was performed with immunoSEQ multiplex PCR; in TCRdb, only in-frame clones are kept and a portion is missing. The data contain about 350,000 clones, 88% of them singletons. The CDR3 has 15 amino acids. CDR1 and CDR2 from the germline V gene are SGHDT and YYEEEE. V was clipped by 1 base and J by 9 bases, with 17 bases between them. This clone was counted a few times.

Source: peripheral blood, taken in a trial of Ad26.COV2.S vaccine versus placebo. The source of this sequence is a person aged 18-65 years who received the Ad26.COV2.S COVID-19 vaccine or a placebo. This chain links TRBV5-6 with TRBJ2-1; D remains unclear. The CDR3, as DNA: TGTGCCAGCAGCTTGAGGCCCTTGGGTACGTCTGAGCAGTTCTTC. Translation gives CASSLRPLGTSEQFF.